Given below is one T cell receptor beta chain in context. The target antigen is unknown. These data originate in a study of cytomegalovirus exposure and HLA in healthy donors. Study findings and constraints: Most subjects had HLA-A and HLA-B alleles reportedly predicted accurately by TCR beta sequences. Follow-up analysis found HLA locus-dependent TCR association rates, highest for DRB1 and lowest for HLA-C. Accounts indicate the classifier identified cytomegalovirus status with strong specificity and sensitivity.

The primer mix had 60 Vbeta and 13 Jbeta primers. Data came from immunoSEQ multiplex PCR; TCRdb stores just in-frame clones and leaves some out. The table lists 84,000 or so clones, 65% to 80% of them singletons. Sequencing input: PBMCs. The origin of this receptor is a human donor in good health.

For the CDR3, the DNA is TGTGCCATCAGCGAGAATACTGGAAACACCATATATTTT. Its protein product is CAISENTGNTIYF. This sequence joins TRBV10-3 and TRBJ1-3; D gene uncertain. The CDR3 has 13 residues. The V gene lost 6 bases and the J gene lost 2 bases, with 8 bases spanning the gap. Germline lookup yields CDR1 ENHRY and CDR2 SYGVKD.